This T cell receptor (beta chain) comes out of a study of OX40 agonist ivuxolimab in advanced cancers. About the research overall: Clinicians treated patients with ivuxolimab, an agonistic anti-OX40 (CD134) antibody. Overall study results and limits: CD4+ and CD8+ blood T cells expanded clonally by week 6 at 0.1 to 3.0 mg/kg.

The CDR3 is 15 residues long. Per germline, CDR1 MNHEY and CDR2 SVGAGI. Trimming took off 6 bases at V and 4 bases at J, with 17 bases between the two ends. This clone was counted a few times. Its cognate antigen is unknown. A history of autoimmune disease or systemic immunosuppression excluded patients. Cycle 7 day 1, cycle 4 day 1, and baseline were the timepoints at which blood was sampled. The method was immunoSEQ multiplex PCR; TCRdb's version includes in-frame clones alone and lacks a portion of them. The sample contains 75,000 to 100,000 clones, approximately 84% of which appear only once. Source: CD4+ or CD8+ T cells sorted from blood, taken in a trial of the OX40 agonist ivuxolimab. The rearrangement links TRBV6-5 to TRBJ2-3; TRBD1 or TRBD2 may be the D gene (5 bases each). The TCR sequence derives from an adult with an advanced solid tumor such as melanoma, head and neck, liver or kidney cancer. DNA of the CDR3: TGTGCCAGCAGGTCCCGGGACCCTGCTCCAGATACGCAGTATTTT. This sequence encodes CASRSRDPAPDTQYF.